This T cell receptor beta chain was sequenced in a study of T cells after yellow fever vaccination. Study-wide results and limits: A small proportion of clonotypes was detected in both the CD4 and CD8 compartments.

The V end was cut by 3 bases, the J end by 8 bases, with 17 bases between. The CDR3 has 14 residues. The germline gives CDR1 GTSNPN, CDR2 SVGIG (reference sequence). This clonotype was seen a few times. The antigen remains undetermined. 5'RACE template switching added a universal primer site and UMIs to TCR cDNA. One entry per CDR3 protein results from TCRdb running MiXCR on the 5' RACE reads. The repertoire holds approximately 300,000 distinct CDR3 sequences, around 7% seen once, with about a sixth in the top ten. The origin of this receptor is a man between 18 and 35 years old who received the YFV17D yellow fever vaccine. J is TRBJ2-1 and V is TRBV30; tentatively, D is TRBD2 (5 bases). The sequencing used PBMCs, collected about 49 days after the first yellow fever vaccination. The chain's CDR3 is CAWRKVSGIDEQFF. CDR3 in DNA: TGTGCCTGGAGGAAGGTTTCCGGGATCGATGAGCAGTTCTTC.